The 20 T cell receptor beta chains below come from one sample, sequenced in a study of post-analysis software for immune sequencing data. General study points: Relative to controls, patients had about 5 TRBV segments at higher frequency, with TRBV5-6, TRBV5-1 and TRBV20-1 among these.

Which antigens these TCRs recognize remains unknown. cDNA libraries of TCR beta carried unique molecular identifiers. TCRdb reprocessed the PCR reads with MiXCR, giving one entry per CDR3 protein. The sample has hundreds of thousands of distinct CDR3 sequences, 59% seen once. The sequenced sample was blood. These receptors were collected from a girl aged 2 to 10 with multiple sclerosis.

This clonotype was seen more than once but under ten times. This chain uses TRBV3-1 with TRBJ2-5; TRBD2 agrees at 11 bases. V dropped 5 bases and J dropped 4; count of bases not matched to a gene: 12. Germline assignment: CDR1 LGHDT and CDR2 YNNKEL (reference sequence). This CDR3 comprises 17 residues. Written as DNA, the CDR3 is TGTGCCAGCAGCAGCAGGCGTAGCGGGAGGGTATTAGAGACCCAGTACTTC. Its translation: CASSSRRSGRVLETQYF.

This clonotype was detected only a few times. The V call is TRBV20-1, the J call TRBJ2-1, with 9 bases identical to TRBD1. This CDR3 comprises 16 residues. With V trimmed by 6 bases and J by 3 bases, 12 bases remained unmatched. CDR1 and CDR2 from the germline V gene are DFQATT and SNEGSKA (reference sequence). In DNA form, the CDR3 reads TGCAGTGCCCTACCAGGGACAGGGATTGGCTACAATGAGCAGTTCTTC. Amino acid sequence: CSALPGTGIGYNEQFF.

This clonotype has more than one count but fewer than ten. CDR3 loop: CASSLRPGGYEAFF. The CDR3 region has the DNA TGTGCCAGCAGTCTAAGGCCCGGCGGGTATGAAGCTTTCTTT. The rearrangement joins TRBV12-3 or TRBV12-4 to TRBJ1-1; D is ambiguous. Trimming stripped 5 bases from V and 7 bases from J, with 17 bases between. The CDR3 is 14 residues long.

V gene TRBV6-1 combines with J gene TRBJ1-1; tentatively, D is TRBD1 (6 bases). V lost 6 bases, J lost 7 bases, and 21 bases lay in between. The CDR3 contains 15 residues. The germline CDR1 and CDR2 sequences are MNHNS and SASEGT. As DNA, the CDR3 is TGTGCCAGCAGAGGGGTGGGGGCACGGGTTCATGAAGCTTTCTTT. Translation gives CASRGVGARVHEAFF.

The chain has TRBV5-6 and TRBJ2-7; the D gene is possibly TRBD1 (5 bases). The CDR3 is 14 residues long. Germline V gene lookup returns CDR1 SGHDT and CDR2 YYEEEE. Trimming left V 1 base short and J 0 bases short, with 8 bases between. This chain's CDR3 is CASSLIGDSYEQYF. The CDR3 DNA reads TGTGCCAGCAGCTTGATAGGGGACTCCTACGAGCAGTACTTC.

The table lists this clonotype with a few counts. The chain is built from TRBV6-5 and TRBJ2-3; D is unresolved. With 6 bases removed from V and 4 bases from J, the gap between germline ends came to 20 bases. CDR3 length: 16 amino acids. The germline gives CDR1 MNHEY, CDR2 SVGAGI. The CDR3 DNA reads TGTGCCAGCAGACCCGCCGCGGTTGGTATCCCAGATACGCAGTATTTT. Protein product: CASRPAAVGIPDTQYF.

The table lists this clonotype with a few counts. The chain has TRBV9 and TRBJ2-7, with TRBD1 matching over 7 bases. The CDR3 contains 13 residues. V was clipped by 0 bases and J by 6 bases; unmatched bases: 3. CDR1 is SGDLS and CDR2 is YYNGEE in the germline V gene. The CDR3 loop reads CASSVVAGGEQYF. The CDR3 DNA is TGTGCCAGCAGCGTAGTGGCAGGGGGCGAGCAGTACTTC.

The chain combines TRBV7-6 with TRBJ2-4, with D possibly being TRBD1 (6 bases). Trimming removed 5 bases from V and 5 bases from J, with 10 bases in between. The CDR3 consists of 13 residues. Germline V gives CDR1 SGHVS, CDR2 FNYEAQ. In nucleotides, the CDR3 is TGTGCCAGCAGCGACGGACAGCAAAACATTCAGTACTTC. Its protein is CASSDGQQNIQYF.

This chain joins TRBV5-5 and TRBJ2-3; D might be TRBD2 (5 bases). The CDR3 totals 18 residues. The germline V gene has CDR1 SGHKS and CDR2 YYEKEE (reference sequence). V dropped 4 bases and J dropped 1 base, with 22 bases sitting between them. Written as DNA, the CDR3 is TGTGCCAGCAGCCCGCCTTGGAAGAGGGAGCAGGGCACAGATACGCAGTATTTT. Translated, it gives CASSPPWKREQGTDTQYF.

The chain couples TRBV7-8 to TRBJ2-6, with TRBD2 matching 14 bases. The CDR3 spans 19 residues. Germline V gene sequence: CDR1 SGHVS, CDR2 FQNEAQ. V was clipped by 4 bases and J by 0 bases; unmatched bases: 5. CDR3 coding DNA: TGTGCCAGCAGCTCCGGACTAGCGGGAGGTCTCTCTGGGGCCAACGTCCTGACTTTC. Translated, it gives CASSSGLAGGLSGANVLTF.

The chain employs TRBV6-5 and TRBJ1-4; 10 bases line up with TRBD1. J lost 8 bases, V lost 0 bases, and 6 bases had no gene match. In germline, CDR1 is MNHEY, CDR2 SVGAGI. The CDR3 contains 16 residues. The CDR3 sequence is CASSYSKGTGVEKLFF. The CDR3 coding sequence is TGTGCCAGCAGTTACTCGAAGGGGACAGGGGTCGAAAAACTGTTTTTT.

The chain joins TRBV12-3 or TRBV12-4 to TRBJ2-7; 7 bases match TRBD2. The V segment lost 6 bases and the J segment 0 bases; nucleotides outside the gene matches: 8. The CDR3 covers 15 residues. This chain's CDR3 is CASRSSTSSSYEQYF. In DNA, the CDR3 is TGTGCCAGCAGGTCCTCGACTAGCAGCTCCTACGAGCAGTACTTC.

The chain combines TRBV7-9 with TRBJ1-2; D gene unclear. V lost 5 bases to trimming and J lost 6 bases, with 19 bases between them. The CDR3 loop spans 15 amino acids. Germline CDR1 is SEHNR and CDR2 is FQNEAQ (reference sequence). The DNA of the CDR3 is TGTGCCAGCAGCGTAGGTCGTCTGACGAGCAATGGCTACACCTTC. This codes for CASSVGRLTSNGYTF.

J is TRBJ1-1 and V is TRBV7-2; D is undetermined. This CDR3 has 15 amino acids. Looked up from germline, CDR1 is SGHTA and CDR2 is FQGNSA. V lost 1 base and J 5 bases, leaving 14 bases between the germline ends. CDR3 DNA: TGTGCCAGCAGCTTAGGGTGGATTGGGTTGACTGAAGCTTTCTTT. It specifies CASSLGWIGLTEAFF.

This clonotype was detected only a few times. The chain uses TRBV7-2 and TRBJ2-1; 7 positions match TRBD2. The germline V gene encodes CDR1 SGHTA and CDR2 FQGNSA. CDR3 length: 18 residues. Germline trimming cut 0 bases from V and 0 bases from J; bases unmatched to any gene: 8. The CDR3 sequence is CASSLAVSSGPSYNEQFF. The CDR3 region has the DNA TGTGCCAGCAGCTTAGCGGTATCTAGCGGACCCTCCTACAATGAGCAGTTCTTC. Full variable domain (outside the CDR3, taken from reference TRBV7-2 and TRBJ2-1): GAGVSQSPSNKVTEKGKDVELRCDPISGHTALYWYRQSLGQGLEFLIYFQGNSAPDKSGLPSDRFSAERTGGSVSTLTIQRTQQEDSAVYLCASSLAVSSGPSYNEQFFGPGTRLTVL.

The chain joins TRBV5-4 to TRBJ1-2; maybe TRBD1 (6 bases). Trimming took 4 bases from V and 6 from J, leaving 13 bases between them. The V gene's germline CDR1 is SGHNT and CDR2 YYREEE (reference sequence). CDR3 length: 13 amino acids. The CDR3 DNA follows: TGTGCCAGCAGCCCGGTGGGGGCGGATGGCTACACCTTC. It translates to CASSPVGADGYTF. The complete variable domain, with remaining parts taken from reference TRBV5-4 and TRBJ1-2, reads ETGVTQSPTHLIKTRGQQVTLRCSSQSGHNTVSWYQQALGQGPQFIFQYYREEENGRGNFPPRFSGLQFPNYSSELNVNALELDDSALYLCASSPVGADGYTFGSGTRLTVV.

V and J are TRBV7-9 and TRBJ1-2; D is ambiguous. Germline CDR1 SEHNR, CDR2 FQNEAQ (reference sequence). V lost 6 bases, J lost 7 bases, and 15 bases lay in between. This CDR3 spans 13 amino acids. The CDR3 region is CASSLGLHGGYTF. The CDR3 DNA sequence: TGTGCCAGCAGTCTCGGATTACATGGTGGCTACACCTTC.

The count of this clonotype is one. The V gene is TRBV7-9, the J gene TRBJ2-7; perhaps TRBD2 as D (5 bases). The CDR3 is 17 amino acids. V lost 1 base, J lost 3 bases, and 19 bases lay in between. CDR1 is SEHNR, CDR2 FQNEAQ, per germline (reference sequence). CDR3 residues: CASSLGLAVSGGYEQYF. Written as DNA, the CDR3 is TGTGCCAGCAGCTTAGGGTTAGCAGTATCAGGAGGCTACGAGCAGTACTTC. The variable domain in full, with the rest retrieved from reference TRBV7-9 and TRBJ2-7, is DTGVSQNPRHKITKRGQNVTFRCDPISEHNRLYWYRQTLGQGPEFLTYFQNEAQLEKSRLLSDRFSAERPKGSFSTLEIQRTEQGDSAMYLCASSLGLAVSGGYEQYFGPGTRLTVT.

The CDR3 sequence is CASSLAPGIYGYTF. The CDR3 bases are TGTGCCAGCAGCTTAGCCCCGGGGATCTATGGCTACACCTTC. The rearrangement links TRBV7-8 to TRBJ1-2; no clear D gene. The germline CDR1 and CDR2 sequences are SGHVS and FQNEAQ. V dropped 0 bases and J dropped 4 bases, with 9 bases sitting between them. CDR3 size: 14 residues.

This clonotype was seen a single time. The chain is built from TRBV27 and TRBJ1-5; D perhaps matches TRBD1 (6 bases). From germline, CDR1 is MNHEY and CDR2 SMNVEV (reference sequence). The CDR3 totals 17 residues. The V end lost 5 bases, the J end lost 4 bases, and 21 bases lay between the germline ends. The CDR3 DNA follows: TGTGCCAGCAGTCAACAAAACACAGGGTTGGGGAATCAGCCCCAGCATTTT. This encodes CASSQQNTGLGNQPQHF.